Reported below is one TCR beta chain. What it recognizes is unknown. Profiling relied on immunoSEQ multiplex PCR, and the TCRdb table lists in-frame clones only, not all of them. The table has approximately 60,000 clones, approximately 80% seen once; the top ten hold approximately 6.1%. Receiving focal radiation plus CTLA-4 blockade with ipilimumab were patients who had chemo-refractory metastatic non-small-cell lung cancer. This specimen belongs to a study of radiotherapy plus CTLA-4 blockade in lung cancer. Study information: Overall, 15% to 20% of patients showed an objective response, while 31% attained disease control.

Findings of the study overall: The best predictor of response was reported to be early blood T cell clone dynamics, with interferon-beta. The study found tumor-derived TCR clones expanded in blood after radiotherapy plus ipilimumab.

With 3 bases clipped from V and 1 base from J, the junction kept 0 bases outside the gene matches. The germline V gene encodes CDR1 GTSNPN and CDR2 SVGIG (reference sequence). The CDR3 sequence is 13 residues long. The clonotype comes from a human donor with non-small cell lung cancer whose response to radiotherapy plus ipilimumab could not be evaluated. The genes are TRBV30 and TRBJ1-1; 9 bases agree with TRBD1. The sequencing used peripheral blood, collected from a patient treated with radiotherapy plus ipilimumab. CDR3 in DNA: TGTGCCTGGAGGGACAGGGGGAACACTGAAGCTTTCTTT. Translating it yields CAWRDRGNTEAFF. Full variable domain (missing parts from reference TRBV30 and TRBJ1-1): SQTIHQWPATLVQPVGSPLSLECTVEGTSNPNLYWYRQAAGRGLQLLFYSVGIGQISSEVPQNLSASRPQDRQFILSSKKLLLSDSGFYLCAWRDRGNTEAFFGQGTRLTVV.